This paragraph covers one TCR beta chain sequence. The antigen remains undetermined. This specimen belongs to a study of lymphopenia after photon versus proton radiotherapy. Libraries were prepared by immunoSEQ multiplex PCR; TCRdb keeps only in-frame clonotypes and omits some of them. The table includes 30,000 to 45,000 clones, 92% detected once. Broader study findings: Under photons, naive T cells and diversity fell while effector/memory populations rose. Oligoclonal CD8+ Temra expansion after nadir drove photon patients' diversity drop.

Germline CDR1 LNHDA, CDR2 SQIVND (reference sequence). Trimming stripped 2 bases from V and 2 bases from J, with 13 bases between. This CDR3 spans 15 amino acids. Sequenced material: peripheral blood, taken from a patient treated with photon-based radiotherapy. V usage is TRBV19 and J usage is TRBJ2-7, with a weak D call TRBD1 (6 bases). The sequence was collected from a man aged 60 to 69 with cholangiocarcinoma. The CDR3 loop reads CASSIIGDRPYEQYF. The CDR3 nucleotides are TGTGCCAGTAGTATAATCGGTGACAGGCCCTACGAGCAGTACTTC.